These 17 T cell receptor beta chains were all obtained from the same sample, sequenced in a study of T cells after posttransplantation cyclophosphamide. Here immunoSEQ multiplex PCR was the method, and the copy in TCRdb shows in-frame clones only, minus some. The table has about 1,500 clones, around 78% seen once; the top ten hold roughly a third. Cyclophosphamide on days +3 and +4 followed busulfan-fludarabine conditioning and a marrow graft. Material: PBMCs, obtained more than 220 days after allogeneic stem cell transplant with posttransplant cyclophosphamide. The receptor set was obtained from a female patient over 55 who received an allogeneic stem cell transplant from an unrelated donor, was CMV-positive, and had acute GVHD only. The graft donor may account for some of the T cells.

Details on this clone: The sample carries other DNA sequences with the same CDR3. V and J are TRBV29-1 and TRBJ2-3; 7 bases map to TRBD2. V trimming: 4 bases; J trimming: 4 bases; junction bases outside the gene matches: 20. CDR1 SQVTM and CDR2 ANQGSEA come from the germline V gene. CDR3 size: 18 residues. The chain's CDR3 is CSVGGRFAGAGFPDTQYF. CDR3 nucleotides: TGCAGCGTTGGTGGTCGTTTTGCGGGAGCTGGGTTCCCAGATACGCAGTATTTT.

The V and J genes are TRBV29-1 and TRBJ2-3; D remains unclear. This CDR3 contains 12 residues. Germline assignment: CDR1 SQVTM and CDR2 ANQGSEA. V shed 3 bases and J shed 0 bases, with 4 bases lying between them. Written as DNA, the CDR3 is TGCAGCGTTGATCCGAGCACAGATACGCAGTATTTT. Protein sequence: CSVDPSTDTQYF.

The sample holds one count of this clone. The chain carries TRBV27 and TRBJ2-7; 8 bases are a match to TRBD1. The CDR3 has 13 residues. V shed 10 bases and J 2 bases; nucleotides not matched to a gene: 7. Germline V gives CDR1 MNHEY, CDR2 SMNVEV (reference sequence). The CDR3: CATSWDRTYEQYF. For the CDR3, the DNA is TGTGCCACTTCTTGGGACAGGACCTACGAGCAGTACTTC.

The chain is built from TRBV11-2 and TRBJ1-6; D might be TRBD1 (5 bases). The CDR3 has 15 residues. The germline gives CDR1 SGHAT, CDR2 FQNNGV. V shed 6 bases and J shed 8 bases, with 17 bases lying between them. CDR3 nucleotides: TGTGCCAGCAGAGAGCTGCAGGGTTCTGATTCACCCCTCCACTTT. Protein sequence: CASRELQGSDSPLHF. The whole variable domain, remainder taken from reference TRBV11-2 and TRBJ1-6, is EAGVAQSPRYKIIEKRQSVAFWCNPISGHATLYWYQQILGQGPKLLIQFQNNGVVDDSQLPKDRFSAERLKGVDSTLKIQPAKLEDSAVYLCASRELQGSDSPLHFGNGTRLTVT.

The rearrangement uses TRBV6-1 and TRBJ1-5, with TRBD1 as a possible D gene (6 bases). CDR1 MNHNS and CDR2 SASEGT come from the germline V gene. This CDR3 contains 15 residues. Deletions cut 4 bases from V and 5 bases from J, with 15 bases between. The CDR3 nucleotides are TGTGCCAGCAGTGGAACAGACAGGAGGCATCAGCCCCAGCATTTT. Protein sequence: CASSGTDRRHQPQHF.

DNA for the CDR3: TGTGCCAGCAGGGCGGACATGCTGAACGGTGAAAAACTGTTTTTT. Translated, it gives CASRADMLNGEKLFF. The V call is TRBV25-1, the J call TRBJ1-4; weak D call: TRBD1 (5 bases). The CDR3 consists of 15 residues. Trimming stripped 6 bases from V and 7 bases from J, with 18 bases between. The V gene's germline CDR1 is MGHDK and CDR2 SYGVNS.

The chain is built from TRBV4-3 and TRBJ2-3; a possible D gene is TRBD2 (5 bases). Trimming removed 1 base at V and 3 bases at J, with 14 bases between. Germline V gene sequence: CDR1 LGHNA, CDR2 YSLEER. The CDR3 length is 16 residues. The CDR3 spells CASSQALRTVTDTQYF. CDR3 coding DNA: TGCGCCAGCAGCCAAGCTCTCCGGACTGTTACAGATACGCAGTATTTT.

The chain employs TRBV28 and TRBJ1-5; 9 positions agree with TRBD1. Trimming took 2 bases from V and 4 from J; bases not matched to a gene: 12. The germline CDR1 and CDR2 sequences are MDHEN and SYDVKM. The CDR3 is 18 residues long. Written as DNA, the CDR3 is TGTGCCAGCAGTTTACTCCTTGGGACAGGGTCCTCTAATCAGCCCCAGCATTTT. Protein product: CASSLLLGTGSSNQPQHF.

The chain links TRBV27 to TRBJ2-5; 10 positions agree with TRBD1. V lost 8 bases and J lost 5; bases outside the gene matches: 5. The CDR3 runs to 13 residues. Germline values: CDR1 MNHEY, CDR2 SMNVEV (reference sequence). In nucleotides, the CDR3 is TGTGCCAGCGCCATGGACAGGGGGGAGACCCAGTACTTC. This codes for CASAMDRGETQYF.

V gene TRBV11-2 combines with J gene TRBJ1-2, with unresolved D. The germline V and J ends were trimmed by 5 bases and 5 bases, with 15 bases remaining between them. Germline CDR1 reads SGHAT; CDR2 reads FQNNGV. This CDR3 has 14 residues. Here the CDR3 DNA reads TGTGCCAGCAGCCCCGACCGGGATGTTTATGGCTACACCTTC. It yields the protein CASSPDRDVYGYTF.

The sample holds a few counts of this clone. CDR3 DNA sequence: TGTGCCAGCAGTTACCCGGACGAGCAGTACTTC. It encodes CASSYPDEQYF. The chain has TRBV6-5 and TRBJ2-7; D is undetermined. V was shortened by 2 bases and J by 5 bases, with 4 bases between the two germline ends. The CDR3 extends over 11 amino acids. The germline V gene encodes CDR1 MNHEY and CDR2 SVGAGI.

The J gene is TRBJ2-1, the V gene TRBV27; TRBD2 matches 8 bases. The germline V gene encodes CDR1 MNHEY and CDR2 SMNVEV (reference sequence). The junction had 18 bases not matched to a gene; V was cut back by 5 bases and J by 15 bases. CDR3 length: 15 amino acids. The DNA for the CDR3 is TGTGCCAGCAGTGGGTACCCAAGCGGGAGACCTCTGCCGTTCTTC. Translated: CASSGYPSGRPLPFF.

The rearrangement uses TRBV7-9 and TRBJ2-5; 13 bases are shared with TRBD2. Germline CDR1 SEHNR, CDR2 FQNEAQ (reference sequence). The CDR3 has 17 residues. Trimming at V came to 2 bases and at J to 6 bases, leaving 9 bases not matched to a gene. CDR3 sequence reads: CASSLNLGLAGVKTQYF. The CDR3, as DNA: TGTGCCAGCAGCTTAAACCTCGGACTAGCGGGAGTAAAGACCCAGTACTTC.

The V and J genes are TRBV4-3 and TRBJ1-1; D gene uncertain. CDR3 length: 13 amino acids. Trimming shortened V by 0 bases and J by 11 bases, and 13 bases separated the two germline ends. Germline V gives CDR1 LGHNA, CDR2 YSLEER. Here the CDR3 DNA reads TGCGCCAGCAGCCAAGATTCTACGGCGAGGGCTTTCTTT. Translation gives CASSQDSTARAFF.

This clone was seen once. The chain carries TRBV13 and TRBJ2-7; 7 bases align to TRBD2. This CDR3 spans 15 amino acids. V was clipped by 3 bases and J by 1 base; unmatched bases: 6. CDR1 and CDR2 (germline): PRHDT, FYEKMQ (reference sequence). Here the CDR3 reads CASSLGGVGSYEQYF. CDR3 nucleotide sequence: TGTGCCAGCAGCTTGGGGGGGGTCGGATCCTACGAGCAGTACTTC.

The chain carries TRBV30 and TRBJ1-3; D is undetermined. Germline lookup yields CDR1 GTSNPN and CDR2 SVGIG (reference sequence). This CDR3 contains 15 residues. Trimming removed 1 base from V and 0 bases from J, with 10 bases in between. The CDR3 loop is CAWSGGLISGNTIYF. CDR3 sequence (DNA): TGTGCCTGGAGTGGAGGACTTATCTCTGGAAACACCATATATTTT.

The V call is TRBV5-4, the J call TRBJ2-1; the match to TRBD2 covers 15 bases. V lost 4 bases, J lost 6 bases, and 8 bases stayed unmatched. The CDR3 covers 17 residues. In germline, CDR1 is SGHNT, CDR2 YYREEE (reference sequence). CDR3 DNA sequence: TGTGCCAGCAGCAGCGGACTAGCGGGAGGGGCGGGCAATGAGCAGTTCTTC. Residues: CASSSGLAGGAGNEQFF.